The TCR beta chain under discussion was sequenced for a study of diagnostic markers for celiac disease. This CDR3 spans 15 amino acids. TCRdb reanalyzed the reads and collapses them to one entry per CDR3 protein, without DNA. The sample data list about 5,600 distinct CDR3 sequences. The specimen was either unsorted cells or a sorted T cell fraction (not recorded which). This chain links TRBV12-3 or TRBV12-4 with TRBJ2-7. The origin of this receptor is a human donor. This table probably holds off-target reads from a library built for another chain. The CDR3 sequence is CASSLGAAGVYEQYF.